This T cell receptor beta chain derives from a study of CD8 T cells in ankylosing spondylitis. Study-wide findings and caveats: It appeared that ankylosing spondylitis blood was characterized by a TCR beta motif of under ten highly homologous variants. Within matched ankylosing spondylitis synovial fluid, disease-linked clones were reportedly significantly enriched.

The germline V gene encodes CDR1 SGHDT and CDR2 YYEEEE. The CDR3 covers 16 residues. V lost 4 bases to trimming and J lost 0 bases, with 14 bases between them. This clonotype was detected only a few times. Its specificity is not known. Library preparation for TCR beta used quantitative 5'-RACE with molecular barcodes. TCRdb re-derived calls from the 5' RACE reads in MiXCR, one entry per CDR3 protein. Among about 160,000 distinct CDR3 sequences listed, around 8.9% were seen once. This TCR was recovered from a female donor with ankylosing spondylitis or in good health (not recorded which). The rearrangement uses TRBV5-6 and TRBJ2-1, with a possible D match to TRBD2 (5 bases). The sample taken for sequencing was blood, either unsorted or a sorted T cell fraction (not recorded which). CDR3 nucleotide sequence: TGTGCCAGCAGCGACGGAGCGGTTAGCTCCTACAATGAGCAGTTCTTC. This sequence encodes CASSDGAVSSYNEQFF.